What follows is one T cell receptor beta chain and its context. Its antigen is currently unknown. The data were taken from a study of cytomegalovirus exposure and HLA in healthy donors. Overall study findings and caveats: Accurate prediction of most subjects' HLA-A and HLA-B alleles from TCR beta sequences was reported. TCR beta sequences numbering roughly 16,000 were associated with HLA alleles at 0.05 false discovery rate in a later analysis. It was reported that the classifier diagnosed cytomegalovirus status with high specificity and sensitivity in both the original and validation cohorts. Analyses of presence/absence relied on an assumption of roughly uniform sequencing depth across donors.

PCR amplification relied on 60 Vbeta primers (plus 13 Jbeta primers). Libraries were prepared by immunoSEQ multiplex PCR; TCRdb keeps only in-frame clonotypes and omits some of them. This table holds 90,000 to 120,000 clones, approximately 80% found once. This CDR3 contains 15 residues. V gave up 4 bases and J gave up 1 base; unmatched junction bases: 1. Germline V gene data show CDR1 as MGHRA and CDR2 as YSYEKL. The rearrangement links TRBV4-1 to TRBJ2-7; 13 bases are a match to TRBD2. The specimen sequenced was PBMCs. This TCR was sampled from a male donor in good health and CMV-seronegative. CDR3 sequence (DNA): TGCGCCAGCAGCCGGACTAGCGGGAGTTCCTACGAGCAGTACTTC. The encoded protein is CASSRTSGSSYEQYF.